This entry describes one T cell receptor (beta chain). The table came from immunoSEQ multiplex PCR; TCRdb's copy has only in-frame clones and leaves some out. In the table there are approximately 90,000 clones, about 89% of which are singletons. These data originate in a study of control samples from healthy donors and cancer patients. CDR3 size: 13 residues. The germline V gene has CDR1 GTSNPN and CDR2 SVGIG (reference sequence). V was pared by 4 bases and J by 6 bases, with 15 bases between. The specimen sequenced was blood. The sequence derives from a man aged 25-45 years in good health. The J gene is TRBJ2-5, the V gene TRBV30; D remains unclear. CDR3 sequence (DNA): TGTGCCTGGACCCTGGGAACTATCCAGACCCAGTACTTC. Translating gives CAWTLGTIQTQYF.